This T cell receptor beta chain came from a study of cytomegalovirus exposure and HLA in healthy donors. V shed 0 bases and J shed 7 bases, with 11 bases lying between them. This CDR3 has 15 residues. Germline CDR1 is SGDLS and CDR2 is YYNGEE. About this clone itself: Its antigen is unidentified.

Whole-study findings and limits: High sensitivity and specificity were reportedly achieved when the classifier diagnosed cytomegalovirus status. About 87% or about 30% of the time was how often most TCR beta V segments were productive, according to an earlier analysis.

PCR used 60 Vbeta primers and 13 Jbeta primers. As handled by the study authors: As a later analysis found, there were 70 million to 80 million unique TCR beta chains, of which about 10 million were shared. Method: immunoSEQ multiplex PCR; TCRdb's copy keeps in-frame clones and lacks some. V, J and clone size reflect that table, while D and trimming were determined from the DNA. The data show about 170,000 clones, with roughly 70% seen just once and under 7% held by the top ten. The chain couples TRBV9 to TRBJ1-6; D is unresolved. The source of this sequence is a woman aged 18-29 years in good health and CMV-seropositive. The sample was PBMCs. CDR3 sequence: CASSVEVQQNSPLHF. The CDR3 nucleotides read TGTGCCAGCAGCGTAGAAGTACAGCAGAATTCACCCCTCCACTTT.